The sequence of this T cell receptor beta chain was determined in a study of blood T cell repertoires in COVID-19. Sequencing used immunoSEQ multiplex PCR; TCRdb keeps in-frame clones, though not all of them. This table has roughly 220,000 clones, around 90% appearing once. This clone appeared once. CDR1 and CDR2 (germline): SEHNR, FQNEAQ (reference sequence). There are 15 residues in the CDR3. The junction had 6 bases not matched to a gene; V was cut back by 3 bases and J by 4 bases. A PCR-confirmed or clinician-diagnosed COVID-19 case had contacted exposed participants within 2 weeks of entry. The rearrangement uses TRBV7-9 and TRBJ2-7; 10 bases align to TRBD1. What was sequenced was PBMCs or T cells enriched from blood (not recorded which). The TCR comes from a man aged 30 to 39 who had been exposed to COVID-19. The CDR3, as DNA: TGTGCCAGCAGCTTTCAGAGGACAGGGGGGTACGAGCAGTACTTC. It specifies CASSFQRTGGYEQYF.